This entry is about one TCR beta chain. The treatment: oral pan-JAK inhibitor, 5-10 mg twice daily. These data come from a study of CD8+ T cells in alopecia areata. The CDR3 has 16 amino acids. From germline, CDR1 is SGDLS and CDR2 YYNGEE. With V trimmed by 4 bases and J by 13 bases, 13 bases remained unmatched. It was cDNA, reverse transcribed from extracted RNA, that served as the sequencing template. Measured with immunoSEQ multiplex PCR; TCRdb has only the in-frame clones, and not every one. The data hold roughly 210,000 clones, with approximately 45% observed a single time. The receptor comes from a human donor with alopecia areata. Source: CD4+ T cells sorted from blood, taken at approximately week 36, from a patient treated with tofacitinib. The chain is built from TRBV9 and TRBJ2-4; TRBD2 matches at 14 bases. CDR3 bases: TGTGCCAGCAGCCAACCGGGACTAGCGGGAGAGAGGGCCCAGTACTTC. It encodes CASSQPGLAGERAQYF.